The 14 T cell receptor beta chains listed next were all sequenced from one sample in a study of blood T cell repertoires in COVID-19. This table comes from immunoSEQ multiplex PCR, and its TCRdb copy is limited to in-frame clones, with some not included. Here the sample spans just under 350,000 clones, 65% to 85% being singletons. Material for sequencing was peripheral blood. These receptors were taken from a man aged 25 to 40 with active or convalescent COVID-19.

The rearrangement joins TRBV11-3 to TRBJ2-7; no definite D call. Germline V lookup: CDR1 SGHNT, CDR2 YENEEA. The CDR3 is 14 residues long. Trimming took 5 bases from V and 2 from J, leaving 13 bases between them. This CDR3 reads CASSPHPSPYEQYF. DNA for the CDR3: TGTGCCAGCAGCCCCCACCCAAGCCCCTACGAGCAGTACTTC.

This rearrangement joins TRBV18 to TRBJ2-5; TRBD1 aligns across 7 bases. The CDR3 totals 13 residues. The germline V gene has CDR1 KGHSH and CDR2 LQKENI. The V gene end was trimmed by 3 bases and the J gene end by 5 bases; junction bases not matched to a gene: 3. The CDR3 DNA follows: TGTGCCAGCTCACCGACAGGGCGTGAGACCCAGTACTTC. Translating gives CASSPTGRETQYF.

This clone was seen a few times. J is TRBJ2-7 and V is TRBV7-9; 8 nucleotides align to TRBD2. The CDR3 is 15 amino acids. V was pared by 5 bases and J by 1 base, with 7 bases of the junction left unmatched. Germline CDR1 SEHNR, CDR2 FQNEAQ (reference sequence). Written as DNA, the CDR3 is TGTGCCAGCAGCCCCCTAGCGGGCCCTTCCTACGAGCAGTACTTC. It yields the protein CASSPLAGPSYEQYF.

V gene TRBV7-9 combines with J gene TRBJ1-4; tentatively, D is TRBD1 (6 bases). Germline V lookup: CDR1 SEHNR, CDR2 FQNEAQ (reference sequence). There are 16 residues in the CDR3. V was shortened by 5 bases and J by 0 bases, with 13 bases between the two germline ends. CDR3 sequence reads: CASSHGGASTNEKLFF. CDR3 sequence (DNA): TGTGCCAGCAGCCACGGGGGGGCTTCAACTAATGAAAAACTGTTTTTT. Filled out from reference TRBV7-9 and TRBJ1-4, the complete variable domain reads DTGVSQNPRHKITKRGQNVTFRCDPISEHNRLYWYRQTLGQGPEFLTYFQNEAQLEKSRLLSDRFSAERPKGSFSTLEIQRTEQGDSAMYLCASSHGGASTNEKLFFGSGTQLSVL.

The gene calls are TRBV21-1 and TRBJ1-5; the D call in the table, TRBD1, was not verified against the DNA. TRBV21-1 is recorded as a pseudogene. The length of the CDR3 is 18 residues. DNA for the CDR3: TGTGCCAGCAGCAGGATCTCGACACGCGACAGGGTTTTTCAGCCCCAGCATTTT. This encodes CASSRISTRDRVFQPQHF.

The rearrangement links TRBV4-2 to TRBJ2-5, with a tentative D call TRBD2 (5 bases). Germline CDR1 is LGHNA and CDR2 is YNFKEQ. CDR3 length: 15 amino acids. V gave up 4 bases and J gave up 3 bases, with 15 bases separating them. CDR3 amino acids: CASSRAEPEEETQYF. The CDR3 DNA reads as TGTGCCAGCAGCCGAGCGGAACCCGAGGAAGAGACCCAGTACTTC.

The genes are TRBV7-6 and TRBJ2-3; no firm D call. The V and J ends lost 0 bases and 2 bases respectively, with 12 bases between them. This CDR3 is built from 16 residues. Germline loops: CDR1 SGHVS, CDR2 FNYEAQ. In DNA, the CDR3 is TGTGCCAGCAGCTTAGCGCGGCAGCCAACCACAGATACGCAGTATTTT. Translating gives CASSLARQPTTDTQYF.

The chain combines TRBV4-2 with TRBJ1-2, with TRBD1 identical over 9 bases. Germline CDR1 and CDR2: LGHNA and YNFKEQ. Trimming at V came to 1 base and at J to 7 bases, leaving 7 bases not matched to a gene. CDR3 size: 15 residues. CDR3 nucleotide sequence: TGTGCCAGCAGCCAAGGGAGGGGACAGGGTTTTGGCTACACCTTC. The encoded protein is CASSQGRGQGFGYTF.

The chain carries TRBV19 and TRBJ2-1, with D tentatively TRBD2 (6 bases). Germline V gene sequence: CDR1 LNHDA, CDR2 SQIVND (reference sequence). The CDR3 contains 15 residues. Deletions cut 3 bases from V and 1 base from J, with 10 bases between. CDR3 sequence (DNA): TGTGCCAGTAGTATTCGGAGGGCTTCCTACAATGAGCAGTTCTTC. Translation: CASSIRRASYNEQFF.

This rearrangement joins TRBV5-1 to TRBJ2-1; 7 bases line up with TRBD2. Trimming cost V 2 bases and J 7 bases; bases outside gene matches: 12. The CDR3 covers 16 residues. Germline V lookup: CDR1 SGHRS, CDR2 YFSETQ. This CDR3 reads CASSFDGGREHNEQFF. CDR3 DNA sequence: TGCGCCAGCAGCTTTGATGGTGGGCGGGAGCATAATGAGCAGTTCTTC.

This clone showed up just once. The V gene is TRBV6-5, the J gene TRBJ2-3; 12 bases match TRBD2. The germline gives CDR1 MNHEY, CDR2 SVGAGI. CDR3 length equals 15 residues. CDR3 nucleotide sequence: TGTGCAAGGGAATCGCTAGCGGGGGGGAGGGATACGCAGTATTTT. Amino acid sequence: CARESLAGGRDTQYF.

The chain links TRBV18 to TRBJ2-1; 10 bases align to TRBD1. After removal of 6 bases from V and 5 bases from J, the junction contained 7 bases not matched to a gene. The CDR3 covers 15 residues. Germline loops: CDR1 KGHSH, CDR2 LQKENI. Written as DNA, the CDR3 is TGTGCCAGCTCGGAGTGGGACAGGGGCGACAATGAGCAGTTCTTC. Amino acids: CASSEWDRGDNEQFF.

The V and J genes are TRBV28 and TRBJ1-2, with unresolved D. Germline loops: CDR1 MDHEN, CDR2 SYDVKM. Trimming stripped 2 bases from V and 8 bases from J, with 18 bases between. There are 15 residues in the CDR3. CDR3 bases: TGTGCCAGCAGTTTAACCCCGGAGCTCCCGGGGGGCTACACCTTC. Translated, it gives CASSLTPELPGGYTF.

In DNA form, the CDR3 reads TGTGCCAGCAGGGGGAGCGGGAGTAGAGGGGAGCAGTACTTC. Translated: CASRGSGSRGEQYF. V is TRBV28 and J is TRBJ2-7; TRBD2 aligns across 8 bases. Germline lookup yields CDR1 MDHEN and CDR2 SYDVKM. The CDR3 length is 14 residues. The V segment lost 6 bases and the J segment 7 bases; nucleotides outside the gene matches: 11.